This T cell receptor (beta chain) is from a study of blood T cell repertoires in COVID-19. Study-wide context: Donors in the United States, Italy and Spain gave samples during acute or convalescent COVID-19. T cells, B-cell-depleted T cells, or PBMCs provided the cDNA or gDNA that served as material.

As handled by the study authors: Nucleated cell number was recorded as an estimate derived from reference gene primer amplification. Method: immunoSEQ multiplex PCR; TCRdb's copy keeps in-frame clones and lacks some. V and J calls and clone size follow that table, whereas D and trimming were derived from the DNA. The data hold a few hundred thousand clones, with around four fifths observed a single time. The CDR3 consists of 16 residues. Between the trimmed V and J ends, which lost 3 bases and 3 bases, there was a span of 14 bases. Germline V gives CDR1 LGHDT, CDR2 YNNKEL (reference sequence). The TCR comes from a woman aged 50 to 65 with active or convalescent COVID-19. The sample was peripheral blood. The genes are TRBV3-1 (or the pseudogene TRBV3-2) and TRBJ2-2; TRBD2 might be the D (6 bases). CDR3 region: CASSHKGLRHTGELFF. In nucleotides, the CDR3 is TGTGCCAGCAGCCACAAGGGACTTCGACACACCGGGGAGCTGTTTTTT.